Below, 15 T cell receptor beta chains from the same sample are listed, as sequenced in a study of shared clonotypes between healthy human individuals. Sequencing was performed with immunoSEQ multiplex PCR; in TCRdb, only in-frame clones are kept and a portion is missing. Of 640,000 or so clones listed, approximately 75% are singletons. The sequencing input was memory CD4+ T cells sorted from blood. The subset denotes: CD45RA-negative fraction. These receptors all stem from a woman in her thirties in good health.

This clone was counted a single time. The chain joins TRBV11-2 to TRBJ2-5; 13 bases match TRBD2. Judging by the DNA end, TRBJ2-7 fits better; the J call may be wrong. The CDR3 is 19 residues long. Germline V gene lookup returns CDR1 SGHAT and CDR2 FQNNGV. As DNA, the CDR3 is TGTGCCAGCAGCTCTGGCCACCATCTTTACGGGACTAGCGGGACCGAGCAGTACTTC. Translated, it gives CASSSGHHLYGTSGTEQYF.

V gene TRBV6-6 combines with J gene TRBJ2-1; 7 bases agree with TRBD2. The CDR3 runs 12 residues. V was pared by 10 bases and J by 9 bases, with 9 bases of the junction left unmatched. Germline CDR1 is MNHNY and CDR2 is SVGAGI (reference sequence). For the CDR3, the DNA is TGTGCCACCCAAAGAGGGGAGGGTGAGCAGTTCTTC. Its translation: CATQRGEGEQFF.

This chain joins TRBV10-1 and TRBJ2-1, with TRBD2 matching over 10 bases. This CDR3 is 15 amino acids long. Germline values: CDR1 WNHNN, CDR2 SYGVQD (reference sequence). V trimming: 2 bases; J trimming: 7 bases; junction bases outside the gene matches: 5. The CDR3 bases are TGCGCCAGCAGTGAGCGGACTAGCGGAATTAATGAGCAGTTCTTC. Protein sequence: CASSERTSGINEQFF.

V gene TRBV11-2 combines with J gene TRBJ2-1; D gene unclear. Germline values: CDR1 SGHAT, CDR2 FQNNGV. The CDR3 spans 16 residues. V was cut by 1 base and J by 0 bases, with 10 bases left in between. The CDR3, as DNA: TGTGCCAGCAGCTTAGGGGTTAGCTCCTCCTACAATGAGCAGTTCTTC. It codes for CASSLGVSSSYNEQFF.

CDR3 DNA sequence: TGTGCCAGCAGATATTCAGGACTGGGACAGGGTCGAGAAAAACTGTTTTTT. The encoded protein is CASRYSGLGQGREKLFF. The rearrangement uses TRBV28 and TRBJ1-4, with TRBD1 identical over 9 bases. CDR1 and CDR2 (germline): MDHEN, SYDVKM. This CDR3 has 17 amino acids. The trim removed 6 bases at V and 8 bases at J, leaving 16 bases unmatched.

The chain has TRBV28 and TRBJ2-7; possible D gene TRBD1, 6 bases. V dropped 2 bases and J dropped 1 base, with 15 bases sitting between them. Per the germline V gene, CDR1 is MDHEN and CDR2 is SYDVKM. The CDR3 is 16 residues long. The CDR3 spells CASSLGGRVRSYEQYF. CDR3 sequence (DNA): TGTGCCAGCAGTTTAGGGGGCAGGGTCCGGTCCTACGAGCAGTACTTC.

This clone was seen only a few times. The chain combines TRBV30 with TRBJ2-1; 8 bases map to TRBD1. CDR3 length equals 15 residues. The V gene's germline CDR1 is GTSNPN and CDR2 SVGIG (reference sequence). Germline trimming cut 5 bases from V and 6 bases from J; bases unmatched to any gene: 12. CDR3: CAWALGQAGLNEQFF. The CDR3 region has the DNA TGTGCCTGGGCGCTGGGACAGGCAGGCCTCAATGAGCAGTTCTTC.

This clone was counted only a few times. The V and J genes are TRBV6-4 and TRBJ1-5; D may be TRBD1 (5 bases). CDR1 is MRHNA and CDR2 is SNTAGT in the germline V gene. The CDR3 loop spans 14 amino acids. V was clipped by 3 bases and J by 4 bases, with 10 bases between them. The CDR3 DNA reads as TGTGCCAGCAGTGAGGGGCAGGGAAATCAGCCCCAGCATTTT. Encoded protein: CASSEGQGNQPQHF.

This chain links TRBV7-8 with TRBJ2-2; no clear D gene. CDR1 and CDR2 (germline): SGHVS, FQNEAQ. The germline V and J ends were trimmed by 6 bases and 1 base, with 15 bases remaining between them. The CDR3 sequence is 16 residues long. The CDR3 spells CASSFPPVGNTGELFF. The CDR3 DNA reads TGTGCCAGCAGTTTCCCGCCGGTCGGGAACACCGGGGAGCTGTTTTTT.

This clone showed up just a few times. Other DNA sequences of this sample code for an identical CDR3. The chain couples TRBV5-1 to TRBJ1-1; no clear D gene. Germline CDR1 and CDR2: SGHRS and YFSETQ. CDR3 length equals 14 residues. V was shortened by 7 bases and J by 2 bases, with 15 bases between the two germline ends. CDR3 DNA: TGCGCCAGCCGGAGGACTGGGGATAACACTGAAGCTTTCTTT. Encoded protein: CASRRTGDNTEAFF. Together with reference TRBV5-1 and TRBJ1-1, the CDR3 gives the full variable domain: KAGVTQTPRYLIKTRGQQVTLSCSPISGHRSVSWYQQTPGQGLQFLFEYFSETQRNKGNFPGRFSGRQFSNSRSEMNVSTLELGDSALYLCASRRTGDNTEAFFGQGTRLTVV.

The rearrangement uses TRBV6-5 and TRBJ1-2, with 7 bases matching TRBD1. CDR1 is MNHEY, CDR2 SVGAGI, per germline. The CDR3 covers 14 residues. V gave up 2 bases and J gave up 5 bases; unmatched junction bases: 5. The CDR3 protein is CASSYDGTEYGYTF. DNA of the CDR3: TGTGCCAGCAGTTACGACGGGACAGAATATGGCTACACCTTC.

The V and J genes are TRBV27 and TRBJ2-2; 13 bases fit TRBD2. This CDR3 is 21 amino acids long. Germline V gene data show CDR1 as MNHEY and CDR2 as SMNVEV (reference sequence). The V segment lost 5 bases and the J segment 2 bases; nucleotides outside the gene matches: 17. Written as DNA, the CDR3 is TGTGCCAGCAGTCTTCGGACTAGCGGGAGCATGGGTGGGCTTAACACCGGGGAGCTGTTTTTT. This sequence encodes CASSLRTSGSMGGLNTGELFF.

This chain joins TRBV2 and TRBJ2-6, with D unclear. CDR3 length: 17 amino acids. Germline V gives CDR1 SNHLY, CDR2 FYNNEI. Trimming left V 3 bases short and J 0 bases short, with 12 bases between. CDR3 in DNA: TGTGCCAGCAGTGACGGCAGTTTCAACTCTGGGGCCAACGTCCTGACTTTC. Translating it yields CASSDGSFNSGANVLTF.

The DNA of the CDR3 is TGTGCCAGCAGCCGATTCGACAGCCCAGGGGACGGAGCTTTCTTT. Protein product: CASSRFDSPGDGAFF. The chain couples TRBV7-9 to TRBJ1-1; D is perhaps TRBD1 (6 bases). With 5 bases removed from V and 10 bases from J, the gap between germline ends came to 23 bases. Per the germline V gene, CDR1 is SEHNR and CDR2 is FQNEAQ (reference sequence). The CDR3 loop spans 15 amino acids.

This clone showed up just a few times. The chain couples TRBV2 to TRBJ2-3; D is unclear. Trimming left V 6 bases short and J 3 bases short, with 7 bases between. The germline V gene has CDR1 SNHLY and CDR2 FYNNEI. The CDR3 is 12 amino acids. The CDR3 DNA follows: TGTGCCAGCAGGCTGGTAACAGATACGCAGTATTTT. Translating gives CASRLVTDTQYF.